This T cell receptor (beta chain) stems from a study of blood T cells in healthy people across ages. Study conclusions and caveats: Both naive CD4+ cell counts and diversity were greater in long-lived donors than in aged donors. Donor CMV infection status was unknown, possibly confounding age-related changes in expanded clonotypes.

With respect to this clonotype: Its matching antigen is unknown.

Primers used in a second PCR of about 6 to 12 cycles were a sample-barcoded 5' primer and a J-beta primer mix. TCRdb used MiXCR to reprocess the 5' RACE reads, holding one entry per CDR3 protein. In the table there are 780,000 or so distinct CDR3 sequences, approximately 25% of which are singletons. Germline CDR1 and CDR2: SQVTM and ANQGSEA. With 5 bases clipped from V and 0 bases from J, the junction kept 2 bases outside the gene matches. The CDR3 is 14 residues long. The same data also went into a second study, on T cells of mothers and their children. From that paper: The whole RNA yield was converted to cDNA, approximately 1.6 ug per 15 ul. Mothers yielded over 8.5 million CDR3 reads, children some 2.8 million each.

V is TRBV29-1 and J is TRBJ2-3; TRBD2 agrees at 10 bases. The sequencing input was blood. The clonotype comes from a boy aged 10-17 years in good health. CDR3 coding DNA: TGCAGCGTTCGGACTAGCGGAAGCACAGATACGCAGTATTTT. Translation: CSVRTSGSTDTQYF.